The present T cell receptor beta chain was sequenced within a study of cytomegalovirus exposure and HLA in healthy donors. The CDR3 is 14 residues long. Germline values: CDR1 SEHNR, CDR2 FQNEAQ (reference sequence). The V and J ends lost 1 base and 8 bases, in that order; junction bases with no gene match: 4. It was with 60 Vbeta and 13 Jbeta primers that the PCR ran. Method: immunoSEQ multiplex PCR; TCRdb's copy keeps in-frame clones and lacks some. The sample contains some 120,000 clones, about 80% of which appear only once. The specimen was PBMCs. This chain links TRBV7-9 with TRBJ1-4; 7 positions agree with TRBD1. This TCR was recovered from a woman between 18 and 29 years old in good health and CMV-seronegative. DNA for the CDR3: TGTGCCAGCAGCTTAGGAAGGGGGCGAGAAAAACTGTTTTTT. It is translated as CASSLGRGREKLFF. The full variable domain, completed using reference TRBV7-9 and TRBJ1-4, is DTGVSQNPRHKITKRGQNVTFRCDPISEHNRLYWYRQTLGQGPEFLTYFQNEAQLEKSRLLSDRFSAERPKGSFSTLEIQRTEQGDSAMYLCASSLGRGREKLFFGSGTQLSVL.